This T cell receptor beta chain was documented in a study of control samples from healthy donors and cancer patients. CDR1 is LNHDA and CDR2 is SQIVND in the germline V gene (reference sequence). This CDR3 contains 15 residues. V was cut by 6 bases and J by 11 bases, with 23 bases left in between. The protocol was immunoSEQ multiplex PCR, while the TCRdb copy is restricted to in-frame clones and leaves out a portion. The table has about 130,000 clones, 85% to 95% seen once; the top ten hold just over 8.5%. The specimen was blood. The source of this sequence is a man between 18 and 29 years old in good health. The rearrangement joins TRBV19 to TRBJ2-1; D is perhaps TRBD1 or TRBD2 (5 bases each). For the CDR3, the DNA is TGTGCCAGTAGAGAAAGGGGTGAGGGGAAAAAGCAGCAGTTCTTC. As protein: CASRERGEGKKQQFF.